A single sample gave rise to the 25 T cell receptor beta chains below, sequenced in a study of T cell responses to AZD1222 COVID-19 vaccine. Only in-frame clones appear in the TCRdb table, and some are missing; sequencing was by immunoSEQ multiplex PCR. Here the sample spans tens of thousands of clones, over 75% being singletons. The starting material was peripheral blood, obtained on day 0 of AZD1222 vaccination. These receptors were collected from an adult in good health.

V gene TRBV5-4 combines with J gene TRBJ1-6; 7 bases line up with TRBD1. The germline V gene encodes CDR1 SGHNT and CDR2 YYREEE (reference sequence). CDR3 length equals 14 residues. Trimming removed 2 bases from V and 10 bases from J; junction bases left unmatched: 6. CDR3: CASSFAGGQSPLHF. The DNA of the CDR3 is TGTGCCAGCAGCTTCGCAGGGGGTCAGTCACCCCTCCACTTT.

In this sample, this clone is medium-sized. The chain is built from TRBV7-6 and TRBJ2-7; D gene unclear. Germline V gene lookup returns CDR1 SGHVS and CDR2 FNYEAQ. This CDR3 is 15 amino acids long. The ends were cut back, 1 base at V and 5 bases at J, with 15 bases in the middle. CDR3 DNA sequence: TGTGCCAGCAGCTTAGGCGAGGACCAAATCCACGAGCAGTACTTC. The encoded protein is CASSLGEDQIHEQYF.

The rearrangement joins TRBV30 to TRBJ1-2; D unresolved. The V and J ends lost 1 base and 8 bases respectively, with 11 bases between them. CDR1 GTSNPN and CDR2 SVGIG come from the germline V gene (reference sequence). The CDR3 loop spans 12 amino acids. CDR3 nucleotide sequence: TGTGCCTGGAGTGGGACCTACGGAGGCTACACCTTC. This sequence encodes CAWSGTYGGYTF.

Only a few counts were recorded for this clone. The chain carries TRBV11-2 and TRBJ2-7; the match to TRBD2 covers 14 bases. With V trimmed by 5 bases and J by 5 bases, 5 bases remained unmatched. The CDR3 is 15 residues long. The germline V gene has CDR1 SGHAT and CDR2 FQNNGV. For the CDR3, the DNA is TGTGCCAGCAGCCGCAGACTAGCGGGGGGGGACGAGCAGTACTTC. Amino acids: CASSRRLAGGDEQYF. The full variable domain, in which reference TRBV11-2 and TRBJ2-7 provide the parts outside the CDR3, is EAGVAQSPRYKIIEKRQSVAFWCNPISGHATLYWYQQILGQGPKLLIQFQNNGVVDDSQLPKDRFSAERLKGVDSTLKIQPAKLEDSAVYLCASSRRLAGGDEQYFGPGTRLTVT.

CDR3 bases: TGTGCCAGCAGCTTGGGGTGGACCGAAGACCCCTCTGGAAACACCATATATTTT. Translated: CASSLGWTEDPSGNTIYF. The chain is built from TRBV11-2 and TRBJ1-3; D uncertain. The CDR3 is 18 residues long. The germline CDR1 and CDR2 sequences are SGHAT and FQNNGV. Trimming removed 3 bases at V and 0 bases at J, with 18 bases between.

The V call is TRBV19, the J call TRBJ2-7, with 10 bases identical to TRBD1. V was pared by 3 bases and J by 2 bases, with 16 bases of the junction left unmatched. The CDR3 totals 19 residues. CDR1 is LNHDA, CDR2 SQIVND, per germline (reference sequence). CDR3 sequence (DNA): TGTGCCAGTAGTATTGGGGCCGAACCGTGGGACAGGGGCGCCTACGAGCAGTACTTC. It specifies CASSIGAEPWDRGAYEQYF.

V is TRBV20-1 and J is TRBJ1-4, with 7 nucleotides matching TRBD1. This CDR3 comprises 13 residues. Trimming took 3 bases from V and 5 from J; bases not matched to a gene: 3. Germline assignment: CDR1 DFQATT and CDR2 SNEGSKA (reference sequence). The CDR3 region has the DNA TGCAGTGCTAGTGGGACAGCAAATGAAAAACTGTTTTTT. It specifies CSASGTANEKLFF.

The table lists this clone with a few counts. V usage is TRBV6-5 and J usage is TRBJ1-1; possible D gene TRBD1, 6 bases. Germline CDR1 reads MNHEY; CDR2 reads SVGAGI. V was clipped by 5 bases and J by 4 bases, with 14 bases between them. The CDR3 covers 14 residues. The CDR3 nucleotides are TGTGCCAGCAGTCCCAGAGGGGGTGGCACTGAAGCTTTCTTT. This gives the protein CASSPRGGGTEAFF.

V is TRBV10-2 and J is TRBJ2-3, with D hard to call. V lost 3 bases and J 7 bases, leaving 8 bases between the germline ends. CDR1 WSHSY and CDR2 SAAADI come from the germline V gene. The CDR3 covers 12 residues. CDR3 loop: CASSDGRNTQYF. As DNA, the CDR3 is TGCGCCAGCAGTGACGGGCGGAATACGCAGTATTTT.

The chain combines TRBV3-1 (or the pseudogene TRBV3-2) with TRBJ2-5, with a tentative D call TRBD2 (6 bases). V was shortened by 1 base and J by 1 base, with 10 bases between the two germline ends. Per germline, CDR1 LGHDT and CDR2 YNNKEL (reference sequence). The CDR3 runs to 15 residues. The CDR3 sequence is CASSQGLLAQETQYF. The CDR3 nucleotides read TGTGCCAGCAGCCAAGGGCTACTAGCCCAAGAGACCCAGTACTTC.

In the case of this clone: The germline gene is not matched at one end of the junction; a read error may be the cause. The chain recombines TRBV30 with TRBJ1-1; D not certain. Germline values: CDR1 GTSNPN, CDR2 SVGIG (reference sequence). CDR3 length: 11 amino acids. CDR3 residues: CAWSVEGTAGF. CDR3 in DNA: TGTGCCTGGAGTGTCGAGGGAACGGCTGGTTTT.

The V call is TRBV6-5, the J call TRBJ1-1; D is unclear. The V and J ends lost 7 bases and 0 bases respectively, with 6 bases between them. Germline CDR1 reads MNHEY; CDR2 reads SVGAGI. The CDR3 has 12 residues. CDR3 nucleotide sequence: TGTGCCAGCAAAGCTTTGAACACTGAAGCTTTCTTT. It yields the protein CASKALNTEAFF.

This chain links TRBV9 with TRBJ2-1, with 8 bases matching TRBD2. The CDR3 extends over 13 amino acids. CDR1 and CDR2 (germline): SGDLS, YYNGEE. V lost 3 bases to trimming and J lost 9 bases; unmatched junction nucleotides: 5. Here the CDR3 reads CASSATSGGEQFF. The CDR3 bases are TGTGCCAGCAGCGCTACTAGCGGCGGTGAGCAGTTCTTC. The full variable domain, rest sourced from reference TRBV9 and TRBJ2-1, is DSGVTQTPKHLITATGQRVTLRCSPRSGDLSVYWYQQSLDQGLQFLIQYYNGEERAKGNILERFSAQQFPDLHSELNLSSLELGDSALYFCASSATSGGEQFFGPGTRLTVL.

The J gene is TRBJ2-2, the V gene TRBV6-5; 9 positions match TRBD1. J lost 7 bases, V lost 4 bases, and 7 bases had no gene match. The CDR3 is 15 residues long. Germline V CDR1 and CDR2: MNHEY, SVGAGI. The CDR3 sequence: CASSWDREVGGELFF. The DNA for the CDR3 is TGTGCCAGCAGTTGGGACAGGGAGGTTGGCGGGGAGCTGTTTTTT.

The chain recombines TRBV5-4 with TRBJ2-2; 13 nucleotides align to TRBD2. V trimming: 4 bases; J trimming: 1 base; junction bases outside the gene matches: 4. Germline V gene lookup returns CDR1 SGHNT and CDR2 YYREEE (reference sequence). The CDR3 length is 17 residues. The CDR3 DNA reads TGTGCCAGCAGCACAGGACTAGCGGGGGAGAACACCGGGGAGCTGTTTTTT. As protein: CASSTGLAGENTGELFF.

This clone appeared a single time. V and J are TRBV28 and TRBJ1-1, with unresolved D. Deletions cut 3 bases from V and 5 bases from J, with 4 bases between. This CDR3 spans 11 amino acids. The germline gives CDR1 MDHEN, CDR2 SYDVKM. The CDR3 DNA reads as TGTGCCAGCAGTTTTAGGACTGAAGCTTTCTTT. It translates to CASSFRTEAFF.

The gene calls are TRBV27 and TRBJ2-7; maybe TRBD1 (7 bases). CDR1 and CDR2 (germline): MNHEY, SMNVEV (reference sequence). There are 15 residues in the CDR3. The V and J ends lost 10 bases and 6 bases respectively, with 25 bases between them. Here the CDR3 reads CATRGRLQGPGEQYF. The CDR3 DNA sequence: TGTGCCACCAGGGGGAGGCTACAGGGCCCCGGCGAGCAGTACTTC.

V gene TRBV10-1 combines with J gene TRBJ2-7; 9 bases line up with TRBD1. The CDR3 is 15 residues long. Per germline, CDR1 WNHNN and CDR2 SYGVQD (reference sequence). After removal of 3 bases from V and 3 bases from J, the junction contained 6 bases not matched to a gene. The CDR3 protein is CASSDPGQGIYEQYF. CDR3 coding DNA: TGCGCCAGCAGTGACCCGGGACAGGGAATCTACGAGCAGTACTTC.

This rearrangement joins TRBV19 to TRBJ2-1, with D possibly being TRBD1 (5 bases). Deletions cut 7 bases from V and 10 bases from J, with 17 bases between. In germline, CDR1 is LNHDA, CDR2 SQIVND (reference sequence). The CDR3 contains 13 residues. For the CDR3, the DNA is TGTGCCAGTACCCCAAAGCAAGCAGGGGAGCAGTTCTTC. It encodes CASTPKQAGEQFF.

V and J are TRBV12-3 or TRBV12-4 and TRBJ2-6, with D unresolved. Trimming removed 8 bases from V and 2 bases from J, with 7 bases in between. The CDR3 is made up of 13 amino acids. CDR3 sequence reads: CASQRAGANVLTF. In DNA form, the CDR3 reads TGTGCCAGCCAGCGTGCTGGGGCCAACGTCCTGACTTTC.

The gene calls are TRBV5-8 and TRBJ1-2; 7 bases line up with TRBD1. The V gene end was trimmed by 6 bases and the J gene end by 4 bases; junction bases not matched to a gene: 12. Per germline, CDR1 SGHTS and CDR2 YDEGEE. The CDR3 has 15 amino acids. The CDR3 region is CASTPGQELFYGYTF. The CDR3 DNA reads as TGTGCCAGCACCCCCGGACAGGAATTATTCTATGGCTACACCTTC.

This clone has just one count. The chain is built from TRBV3-1 (or the pseudogene TRBV3-2) and TRBJ2-2; 9 bases are a match to TRBD1. Germline V gives CDR1 LGHDT, CDR2 YNNKEL (reference sequence). J was trimmed by 6 bases and V by 6 bases; bases with no gene match: 11. The CDR3 runs 16 residues. CDR3 nucleotide sequence: TGTGCCAGCAGTCGCAATACAGGGGGCAGGCCCGGGGAGCTGTTTTTT. Translated: CASSRNTGGRPGELFF.

This clone qualifies as medium-sized (0.01 to 0.1%). The chain is built from TRBV11-2 and TRBJ2-1, with 10 bases matching TRBD2. Germline CDR1 and CDR2: SGHAT and FQNNGV. The CDR3 covers 14 residues. Trimming at V came to 5 bases and at J to 9 bases, leaving 7 bases not matched to a gene. The CDR3 protein is CASSPTSGVVEQFF. Here the CDR3 DNA reads TGTGCCAGCAGCCCAACTAGCGGGGTGGTTGAGCAGTTCTTC.

CDR3 amino acids: CATVVPNTEAFF. DNA of the CDR3: TGTGCCACAGTTGTGCCGAACACTGAAGCTTTCTTT. The V and J genes are TRBV28 and TRBJ1-1, with D hard to call. CDR1 is MDHEN, CDR2 SYDVKM, per germline. CDR3 length: 12 residues. V lost 10 bases, J lost 1 base, and 10 bases lay in between. The whole variable domain, filled in from reference TRBV28 and TRBJ1-1, reads DVKVTQSSRYLVKRTGEKVFLECVQDMDHENMFWYRQDPGLGLRLIYFSYDVKMKEKGDIPEGYSVSREKKERFSLILESASTNQTSMYLCATVVPNTEAFFGQGTRLTVV.

The J gene is TRBJ2-1, the V gene TRBV21-1; the table calls TRBD2, which could not be checked here. TRBV21-1 is termed a pseudogene. This CDR3 contains 16 residues. This CDR3 is CASSRWSGRSYNEQFF. CDR3 in DNA: TGTGCCAGCAGCAGATGGAGCGGGCGCTCCTACAATGAGCAGTTCTTC.